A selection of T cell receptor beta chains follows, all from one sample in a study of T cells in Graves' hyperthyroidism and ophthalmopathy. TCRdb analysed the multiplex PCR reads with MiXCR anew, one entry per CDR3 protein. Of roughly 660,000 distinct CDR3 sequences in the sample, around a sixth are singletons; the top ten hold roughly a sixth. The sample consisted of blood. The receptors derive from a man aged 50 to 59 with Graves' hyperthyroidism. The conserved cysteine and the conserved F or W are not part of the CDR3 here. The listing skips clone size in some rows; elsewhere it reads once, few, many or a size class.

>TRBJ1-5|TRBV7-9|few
ASSYTESNQPQH
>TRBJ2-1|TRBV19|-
ASSIGDFYNEQF
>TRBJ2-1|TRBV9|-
ASSVATSWDNEQF
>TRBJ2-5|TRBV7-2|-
PSSFVGQETQY
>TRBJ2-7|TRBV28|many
ASSLGGTSYEQY
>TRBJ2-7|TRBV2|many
ASSEGTGPYEQY
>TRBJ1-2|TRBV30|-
AWSAGLLGYT
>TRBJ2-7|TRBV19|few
ASSITLADSYEQY
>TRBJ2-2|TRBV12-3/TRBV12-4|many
ASSSANTGELF
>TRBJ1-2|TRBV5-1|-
ASREGSDYGYT
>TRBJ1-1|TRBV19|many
ASSILRRLNTEAF
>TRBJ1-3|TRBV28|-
ASRQGPPGYTIY